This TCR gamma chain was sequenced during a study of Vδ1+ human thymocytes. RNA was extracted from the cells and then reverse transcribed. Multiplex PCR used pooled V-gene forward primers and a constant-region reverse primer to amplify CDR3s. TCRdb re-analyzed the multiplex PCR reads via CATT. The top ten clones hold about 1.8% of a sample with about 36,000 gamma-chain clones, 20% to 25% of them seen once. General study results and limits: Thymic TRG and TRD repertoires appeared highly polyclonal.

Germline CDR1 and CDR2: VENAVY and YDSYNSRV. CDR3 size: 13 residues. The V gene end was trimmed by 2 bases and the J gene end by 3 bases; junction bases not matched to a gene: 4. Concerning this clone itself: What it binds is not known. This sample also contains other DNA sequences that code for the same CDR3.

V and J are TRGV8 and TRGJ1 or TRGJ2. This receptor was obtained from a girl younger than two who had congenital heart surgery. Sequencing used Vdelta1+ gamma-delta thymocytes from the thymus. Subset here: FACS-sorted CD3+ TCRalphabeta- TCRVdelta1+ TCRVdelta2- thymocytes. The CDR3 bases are TGTGCCACCTGGGATAAAGGTTATTATAAGAAACTCTTT. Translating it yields CATWDKGYYKKLF.